A single sample is the source of the 22 T cell receptor beta chains below, sequenced in a study of OX40 agonist ivuxolimab in advanced cancers. TCRdb keeps only in-frame clones here, not all; method: immunoSEQ multiplex PCR. This table holds 70,000 or so clones, around 88% found once. Here the sequenced sample was CD4+ or CD8+ T cells sorted from blood, taken in a trial of the OX40 agonist ivuxolimab. These receptors were taken from an adult with an advanced solid tumor such as melanoma, head and neck, liver or kidney cancer.

The CDR3 coding sequence is TGCGCCAGCAGCTTGACTAGCGGGAGGAGCACAGATACGCAGTATTTT. Protein: CASSLTSGRSTDTQYF. J is TRBJ2-3 and V is TRBV5-1, with TRBD2 matching 12 bases. The V gene's germline CDR1 is SGHRS and CDR2 YFSETQ. The CDR3 covers 16 residues. J was trimmed by 0 bases and V by 1 base; bases with no gene match: 0.

This chain connects TRBV7-2 to TRBJ1-2; D gene ambiguous. From germline, CDR1 is SGHTA and CDR2 FQGNSA. The V gene lost 4 bases and the J gene lost 4 bases, with 4 bases spanning the gap. The length of the CDR3 is 11 residues. In DNA form, the CDR3 reads TGTGCCAGCAGCTCTGGCTATGGCTACACCTTC. Its translation: CASSSGYGYTF.

The DNA of the CDR3 is TGTGCCAGCAGCCTAAAAAGCTCCTACGAGCAGTACTTC. Translation gives CASSLKSSYEQYF. V is TRBV7-2 and J is TRBJ2-7, with D unclear. The CDR3 has 13 residues. V lost 5 bases, J lost 0 bases, and 8 bases lay in between. The germline CDR1 and CDR2 sequences are SGHTA and FQGNSA.

This CDR3 reads CACKGGASTDTQYF. CDR3 nucleotides: TGCGCCTGCAAAGGGGGCGCCAGCACAGATACGCAGTATTTT. The chain joins TRBV5-1 to TRBJ2-3; 7 bases match TRBD1. The CDR3 totals 14 residues. In germline, CDR1 is SGHRS, CDR2 YFSETQ. V lost 10 bases and J lost 0; bases outside the gene matches: 8.

This clone was counted a single time. CDR3 in amino acids: CASSLDRVETQYF. For the CDR3, the DNA is TGTGCCAGCAGCCTAGACAGGGTTGAGACCCAGTACTTC. The rearrangement links TRBV6-6 to TRBJ2-5; 7 nucleotides line up with TRBD1. With V trimmed by 6 bases and J by 5 bases, 6 bases remained unmatched. CDR3 size: 13 residues. Germline lookup yields CDR1 MNHNY and CDR2 SVGAGI (reference sequence).

This clone came up a few times. This rearrangement joins TRBV7-2 to TRBJ2-5; D is ambiguous. The CDR3 has 12 residues. Trimming removed 1 base from V and 7 bases from J, with 7 bases in between. Germline V CDR1 and CDR2: SGHTA, FQGNSA. CDR3 region: CASSLGLSTQYF. CDR3 DNA sequence: TGTGCCAGCAGCTTAGGGCTTTCGACCCAGTACTTC.

The chain joins TRBV30 to TRBJ1-6; D perhaps matches TRBD1 (6 bases). Germline CDR1 GTSNPN, CDR2 SVGIG (reference sequence). V gave up 4 bases and J gave up 7 bases, with 11 bases separating them. This CDR3 has 13 residues. DNA for the CDR3: TGTGCCTGGACCGAAGGACAGAATTCACCCCTCCACTTT. This codes for CAWTEGQNSPLHF.

The chain joins TRBV7-3 to TRBJ1-1, with D possibly matching TRBD1 (6 bases). The V end lost 1 base, the J end lost 2 bases, and 11 bases lay between the germline ends. Germline V gives CDR1 SGHTA, CDR2 FQGTGA. The CDR3 length is 15 residues. CDR3 region: CASSLIPGANTEAFF. As DNA, the CDR3 is TGTGCCAGCAGCTTAATCCCGGGGGCAAACACTGAAGCTTTCTTT.

The chain couples TRBV7-3 to TRBJ2-2, with TRBD1 identical over 12 bases. CDR1 is SGHTA, CDR2 FQGTGA, per germline. Trimming took 5 bases from V and 7 from J; bases not matched to a gene: 5. The CDR3 runs 15 residues. CDR3: CASSRDRGRNGELFF. The CDR3 DNA is TGTGCCAGCAGCCGGGACAGGGGGCGGAACGGGGAGCTGTTTTTT.

The rearrangement uses TRBV7-3 and TRBJ2-7, with TRBD1 as a possible D gene (6 bases). The CDR3 runs to 13 residues. Trimming removed 5 bases at V and 6 bases at J, with 14 bases between. From germline, CDR1 is SGHTA and CDR2 FQGTGA. The DNA for the CDR3 is TGTGCCAGCAGCGCCAGCTACAGGGCCGAGCAGTACTTC. The encoded protein is CASSASYRAEQYF.

The J gene is TRBJ2-7, the V gene TRBV28, with D possibly being TRBD2 (5 bases). There are 13 residues in the CDR3. Trimming took off 5 bases at V and 7 bases at J, with 15 bases between the two ends. The germline V gene has CDR1 MDHEN and CDR2 SYDVKM. The CDR3 is CASSPLTTGEQYF. The CDR3 nucleotides are TGTGCCAGCAGTCCGCTAACTACGGGGGAGCAGTACTTC.

V gene TRBV25-1 combines with J gene TRBJ2-3; D unclear. There are 12 residues in the CDR3. The V end was cut by 2 bases, the J end by 8 bases, with 8 bases between. Germline V gene sequence: CDR1 MGHDK, CDR2 SYGVNS. The CDR3 DNA reads as TGTGCCAGCAGTGAACCTGGTGGTACGCAGTATTTT. It yields the protein CASSEPGGTQYF.

This chain joins TRBV6-1 and TRBJ1-4; no definite D call. Trimming removed 2 bases from V and 8 bases from J, with 12 bases in between. The CDR3 extends over 14 amino acids. From germline, CDR1 is MNHNS and CDR2 SASEGT. CDR3 in amino acids: CASSEIAFGEKLFF. The DNA for the CDR3 is TGTGCCAGCAGTGAAATTGCCTTTGGGGAAAAACTGTTTTTT.

The chain couples TRBV4-1 to TRBJ1-4; D is possibly TRBD1 (5 bases). The CDR3 length is 16 residues. The V gene's germline CDR1 is MGHRA and CDR2 YSYEKL. V dropped 0 bases and J dropped 7 bases, with 15 bases sitting between them. The CDR3 spells CASSQENPTAGEKLFF. Written as DNA, the CDR3 is TGCGCCAGCAGCCAAGAGAACCCGACAGCAGGTGAAAAACTGTTTTTT.

This chain joins TRBV10-1 and TRBJ2-5; D ambiguous. The CDR3 spans 10 residues. The V and J ends lost 4 bases and 4 bases respectively, with 1 base between them. Germline V gene data show CDR1 as WNHNN and CDR2 as SYGVQD (reference sequence). The CDR3 DNA reads TGCGCCAGCAGTGTAGAGACCCAGTACTTC. Translation gives CASSVETQYF.

The CDR3 loop reads CASPLPHEQFF. The CDR3 DNA reads TGTGCCAGCCCCCTTCCTCATGAGCAGTTCTTC. The V and J genes are TRBV27 and TRBJ2-1; D is unclear. Deletions cut 8 bases from V and 8 bases from J, with 10 bases between. CDR1 MNHEY and CDR2 SMNVEV come from the germline V gene (reference sequence). There are 11 residues in the CDR3.

The chain has TRBV19 and TRBJ1-4, with D unclear. V lost 7 bases and J 8 bases, leaving 14 bases between the germline ends. Germline lookup yields CDR1 LNHDA and CDR2 SQIVND (reference sequence). The CDR3 spans 13 residues. The CDR3 is CASIGQEEEKLFF. Written as DNA, the CDR3 is TGTGCCAGTATTGGGCAGGAGGAAGAAAAACTGTTTTTT.

V is TRBV2 and J is TRBJ2-1; D call uncertain. Germline V gene sequence: CDR1 SNHLY, CDR2 FYNNEI. V was shortened by 7 bases and J by 8 bases, with 12 bases between the two germline ends. The CDR3 extends over 12 amino acids. The DNA for the CDR3 is TGTGCCAGCACTCTTCTACGTTATGAGCAGTTCTTC. This codes for CASTLLRYEQFF.

The CDR3, as DNA: TGTGCCAGCAGCGTCGACAGGGACACTGAAGCTTTCTTT. Translation gives CASSVDRDTEAFF. V and J are TRBV9 and TRBJ1-1; 7 nucleotides align to TRBD1. Germline V gives CDR1 SGDLS, CDR2 YYNGEE. After removal of 2 bases from V and 3 bases from J, the junction contained 1 base not matched to a gene. This CDR3 contains 13 residues. The whole variable domain, filled in from reference TRBV9 and TRBJ1-1, reads DSGVTQTPKHLITATGQRVTLRCSPRSGDLSVYWYQQSLDQGLQFLIQYYNGEERAKGNILERFSAQQFPDLHSELNLSSLELGDSALYFCASSVDRDTEAFFGQGTRLTVV.

The rearrangement joins TRBV5-8 to TRBJ2-7; D unclear. The CDR3 is 12 amino acids. Trimming stripped 4 bases from V and 0 bases from J, with 5 bases between. Germline CDR1 SGHTS, CDR2 YDEGEE. CDR3 DNA: TGTGCCAGCAGCCCAAACTCCTACGAGCAGTACTTC. Protein sequence: CASSPNSYEQYF.

The chain is built from TRBV6-1 and TRBJ2-3; 8 bases align to TRBD1. The germline CDR1 and CDR2 sequences are MNHNS and SASEGT. The CDR3 covers 15 residues. The junction had 7 bases not matched to a gene; V was cut back by 7 bases and J by 1 base. The CDR3 coding sequence is TGTGCCAGCATTACGGACAGGGTTGGCACAGATACGCAGTATTTT. It yields the protein CASITDRVGTDTQYF.

The chain employs TRBV2 and TRBJ2-5; D might be TRBD2 (6 bases). This CDR3 has 13 residues. Deletions cut 4 bases from V and 4 bases from J, with 10 bases between. The germline gives CDR1 SNHLY, CDR2 FYNNEI. CDR3: CASSVRTTETQYF. The DNA for the CDR3 is TGTGCCAGCAGTGTGAGGACTACAGAGACCCAGTACTTC.